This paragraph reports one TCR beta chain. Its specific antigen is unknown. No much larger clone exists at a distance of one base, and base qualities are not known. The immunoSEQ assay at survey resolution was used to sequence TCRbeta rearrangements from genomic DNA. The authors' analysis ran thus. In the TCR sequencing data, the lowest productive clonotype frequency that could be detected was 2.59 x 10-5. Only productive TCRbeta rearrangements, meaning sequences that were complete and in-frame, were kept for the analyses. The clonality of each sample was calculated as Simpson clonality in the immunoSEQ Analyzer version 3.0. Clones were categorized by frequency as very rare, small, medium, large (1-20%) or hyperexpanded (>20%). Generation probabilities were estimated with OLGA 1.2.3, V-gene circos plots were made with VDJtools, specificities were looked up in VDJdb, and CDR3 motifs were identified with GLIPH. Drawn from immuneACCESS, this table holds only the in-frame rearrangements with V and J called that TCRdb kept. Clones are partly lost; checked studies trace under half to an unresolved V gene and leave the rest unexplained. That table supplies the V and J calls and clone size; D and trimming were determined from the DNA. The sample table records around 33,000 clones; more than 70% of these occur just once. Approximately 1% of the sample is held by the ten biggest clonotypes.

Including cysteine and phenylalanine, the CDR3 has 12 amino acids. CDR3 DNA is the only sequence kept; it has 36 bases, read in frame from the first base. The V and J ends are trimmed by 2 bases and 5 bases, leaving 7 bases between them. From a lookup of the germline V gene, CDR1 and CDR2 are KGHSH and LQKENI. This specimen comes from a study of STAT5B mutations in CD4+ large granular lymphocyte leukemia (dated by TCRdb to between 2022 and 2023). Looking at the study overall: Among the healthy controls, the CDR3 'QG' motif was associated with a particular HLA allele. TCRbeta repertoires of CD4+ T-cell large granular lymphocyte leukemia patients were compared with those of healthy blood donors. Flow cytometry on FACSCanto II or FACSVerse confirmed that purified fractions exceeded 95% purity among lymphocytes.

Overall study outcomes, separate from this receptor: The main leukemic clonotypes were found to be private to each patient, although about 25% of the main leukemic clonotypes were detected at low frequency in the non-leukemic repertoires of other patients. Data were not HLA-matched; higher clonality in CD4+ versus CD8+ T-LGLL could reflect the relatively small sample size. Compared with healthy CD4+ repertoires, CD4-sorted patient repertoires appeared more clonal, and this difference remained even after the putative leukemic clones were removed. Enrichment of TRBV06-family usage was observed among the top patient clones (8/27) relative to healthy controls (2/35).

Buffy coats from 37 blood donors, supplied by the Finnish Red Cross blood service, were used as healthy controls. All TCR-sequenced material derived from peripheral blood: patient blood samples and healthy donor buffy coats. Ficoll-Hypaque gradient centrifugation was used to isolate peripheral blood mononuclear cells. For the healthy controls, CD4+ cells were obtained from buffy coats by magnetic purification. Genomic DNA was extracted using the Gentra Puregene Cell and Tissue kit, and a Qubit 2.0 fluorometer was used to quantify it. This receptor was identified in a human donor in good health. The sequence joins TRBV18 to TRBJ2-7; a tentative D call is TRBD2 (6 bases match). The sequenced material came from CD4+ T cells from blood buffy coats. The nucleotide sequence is TGTGCCAGCTCACCATGGGGGGACGAGCAGTACTTC. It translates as CASSPWGDEQYF. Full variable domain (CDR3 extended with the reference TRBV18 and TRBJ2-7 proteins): NAGVMQNPRHLVRRRGQEARLRCSPMKGHSHVYWYRQLPEEGLKFMVYLQKENIIDESGMPKERFSAEFPKEGPSILRIQQVVRGDSAAYFCASSPWGDEQYFGPGTRLTVT.